Sequencing of this T cell receptor beta chain was carried out in a study of graft-versus-host responses after intestinal transplantation. The CDR3 is 15 amino acids. The germline V gene encodes CDR1 SGHTA and CDR2 FQGNSA. V was clipped by 5 bases and J by 0 bases, with 10 bases between them. This table comes from immunoSEQ multiplex PCR, and its TCRdb copy is limited to in-frame clones, with some not included. The sample shows some 110,000 clones, 75% to 95% of them seen only once. In regard to this clone: What it binds is not known.

The sequenced sample was unstimulated CD4+ T cells sorted from spleen or lymph node cells, obtained before intestinal transplant. The TCR originated in a human donor who received an intestinal transplant. This chain uses TRBV7-2 with TRBJ1-4; no clear D. The DNA of the CDR3 is TGTGCCAGCAGCAGCGGACGAGCAACTAATGAAAAACTGTTTTTT. Amino acids: CASSSGRATNEKLFF. The entire variable domain, with the rest obtained from reference TRBV7-2 and TRBJ1-4, is as follows: GAGVSQSPSNKVTEKGKDVELRCDPISGHTALYWYRQSLGQGLEFLIYFQGNSAPDKSGLPSDRFSAERTGGSVSTLTIQRTQQEDSAVYLCASSSGRATNEKLFFGSGTQLSVL.